This T cell receptor (beta chain) was sequenced for a study of vaccination and CD4 T cells after COVID-19. Study at large: The study enrolled six male and four female convalescents, two of whom were Hispanic.

With the Oncomine TCR Beta short-read assay, DNA from cultured CD4+ T cells was sequenced. TCRdb independently ran MiXCR on the PCR reads; one entry per CDR3 protein. The sample lists 7,000 or so distinct CDR3 sequences, approximately 73% occurring once. Trimming pared 8 bases from V and 3 bases from J, leaving 14 bases between. The CDR3 is 14 residues long. As for treatment: roughly 11-day PBMC culture with coronavirus spike peptide pools or control peptides (ViraFEST assay). As concerns this clonotype: The antigen remains undetermined.

Sample: CD4+ T cells from blood, cultured in vitro. This chain links TRBV6-7 with TRBJ1-3; D ambiguous. TRBV6-7 qualifies as an ORF whose function is uncertain. The sequence came from a human donor who had recovered from COVID-19. The CDR3 loop is CASPPRDNGNTIYF. DNA for the CDR3: TGTGCCAGCCCCCCCCGGGATAATGGAAACACCATATATTTT.